Listed below are T cell receptor beta chains from one sample, sequenced in a study of blood T cell repertoires in COVID-19. Some clones are missing from TCRdb's copy, which holds only in-frame ones; the method was immunoSEQ multiplex PCR. The sample has over 11,000 clones; 90% are singletons. Material for sequencing was peripheral blood. Source of these receptors: a human donor in a cohort sampled during active COVID-19. CDR3s include the opening cysteine and the closing phenylalanine or tryptophan. The D gene is left open where the match is weak. Rows give clone size only sometimes, using once, few, many, or a class for an expanded clone.

j_call clone_size v_call d_call cdr3_aa cdr3_nt
TRBJ1-5 - TRBV6-4 TRBD1 CASNPTTGAEPNQPQHF TGTGCCAGCAATCCTACCACAGGGGCCGAACCCAATCAGCCCCAGCATTTT
TRBJ2-7 - TRBV11-2 TRBD1 CASSSNPGQGGEQYF TGTGCCAGCAGCTCTAATCCGGGACAGGGAGGGGAGCAGTACTTC
TRBJ1-4 - TRBV6-5 TRBD1 CASSYDPGGEKLFF TGTGCCAGCAGTTACGATCCAGGGGGGGAAAAACTGTTTTTT
TRBJ2-5 - TRBV5-1 - CASSLGTVQETQYF TGCGCCAGCAGCTTGGGGACAGTCCAAGAGACCCAGTACTTC
TRBJ1-5 - TRBV4-2 - CASSQGGAGQPQHF TGTGCCAGCAGCCAAGGGGGAGCGGGTCAGCCCCAGCATTTT
TRBJ2-1 - TRBV6-6 TRBD1 CASSTDRALYNEQFF TGTGCCAGCAGTACCGACAGGGCCCTCTACAATGAGCAGTTCTTC
TRBJ2-7 - TRBV5-1 TRBD2 CASSPAAGASYEQYF TGCGCCAGCAGCCCCGCAGCGGGAGCGTCCTACGAGCAGTACTTC
TRBJ1-2 - TRBV6-5 - CASSLDWGTGARTF -
TRBJ1-1 - TRBV28 TRBD1 CASSTTTGANTEAFF TGTGCCAGCAGTACCACGACAGGGGCGAACACTGAAGCTTTCTTT
TRBJ2-1 - TRBV19 TRBD2 CASSMTIAGPYNEQFF TGTGCCAGTAGTATGACAATAGCGGGCCCCTACAATGAGCAGTTCTTC
TRBJ2-7 - TRBV14 TRBD2 CASSQVSSGRFEQYF TGTGCTAGCAGCCAGGTTTCTAGCGGGAGGTTCGAGCAGTACTTC
TRBJ2-6 - TRBV6-4 - CASRDPSGANVLTF TGTGCCAGCAGGGACCCCTCCGGGGCCAACGTCCTGACTTTC
TRBJ2-7 - TRBV28 - CASKSGTSGSYEQYF TGTGCCAGCAAATCTGGGACATCCGGCTCCTACGAGCAGTACTTC
TRBJ2-2 - TRBV28 TRBD1 CASTSAGTGGTGELFF TGTGCCAGCACCTCGGCGGGGACAGGGGGGACCGGGGAGCTGTTTTTT
TRBJ2-3 - TRBV14 - CASTLLSSTDTQYF TGTGCCAGCACTCTCCTTTCTAGCACAGATACGCAGTATTTT
TRBJ2-1 - TRBV6-2/TRBV6-3 TRBD2 CASSSGTSGTSYNEQFF TGTGCCAGCAGTTCCGGGACTAGCGGGACCTCCTACAATGAGCAGTTCTTC
TRBJ1-6 - TRBV5-1 - CASSLRTGGYNSPLHF TGCGCCAGCAGCTTGAGGACGGGGGGCTATAATTCACCCCTCCACTTT
TRBJ1-3 - TRBV4-3 - CASSRTAGNTIYF TGCGCCAGCAGCCGAACAGCTGGAAACACCATATATTTT
TRBJ2-2 - TRBV6-5 - CASSYRWNTGELFF TGTGCCAGCAGTTACCGTTGGAACACCGGGGAGCTGTTTTTT
TRBJ2-7 - TRBV6-2/TRBV6-3 TRBD1 CASSYSKGAQGDEQYF TGTGCCAGCAGTTACTCGAAGGGGGCTCAAGGAGACGAGCAGTACTTC
TRBJ2-5 once TRBV19 - CASREQGGYQETQYF TGTGCCAGTAGAGAACAGGGGGGGTACCAAGAGACCCAGTACTTC
TRBJ1-1 - TRBV6-5 TRBD1 CASRVGQGGRTEAFF TGTGCCAGCAGAGTCGGACAGGGGGGTCGCACTGAAGCTTTCTTT
TRBJ2-3 once TRBV15 - CATSRGGPTDTQYF TGTGCCACCAGCAGGGGGGGGCCCACAGATACGCAGTATTTT
TRBJ2-2 - TRBV18 TRBD2 CASSGTSGSTGELFF TGTGCCAGCTCGGGGACTAGCGGGAGCACCGGGGAGCTGTTTTTT
TRBJ2-7 - TRBV28 TRBD2 CASSFSGSSYEQYF TGTGCCAGCAGTTTCAGCGGGAGCTCCTACGAGCAGTACTTC
TRBJ1-2 - TRBV4-2 - CASSPEAGSTNYGYTF TGTGCCAGCAGCCCCGAGGCGGGCAGCACTAACTATGGCTACACCTTC
TRBJ1-2 - TRBV30 - CAWSAGVGYTF TGTGCCTGGAGTGCGGGGGTTGGCTACACCTTC
TRBJ1-3 - TRBV19 - CASSISGGTGNTIYF TGTGCCAGTAGTATTTCGGGGGGTACCGGAAACACCATATATTTT
TRBJ2-1 - TRBV5-5 - CASGLEFWDEQFF TGTGCCAGCGGACTGGAGTTCTGGGATGAGCAGTTCTTC
TRBJ2-7 - TRBV28 - CASSFPGQKYEQYF TGTGCCAGCAGTTTCCCCGGACAGAAATACGAGCAGTACTTC
TRBJ2-1 - TRBV10-2 TRBD1 CASSEQGNEQFF TGCGCCAGCAGTGAACAGGGGAATGAGCAGTTCTTC
TRBJ2-7 - TRBV28 TRBD2 CASSSSGGAIEQYF TGTGCCAGCAGCTCTAGCGGGGGGGCGATCGAGCAGTACTTC
TRBJ2-4 - TRBV6-2/TRBV6-3 - CASSFGSIQYF TGTGCCAGCAGTTTTGGTAGCATTCAGTACTTC
TRBJ2-5 - TRBV24-1 TRBD1 CATSDGQGRETQYF TGTGCCACCAGTGACGGACAGGGGAGGGAGACCCAGTACTTC
TRBJ1-3 - TRBV7-8 - CASSQSGLGPGNTIYF TGTGCCAGCAGTCAGTCGGGATTAGGACCTGGAAACACCATATATTTT
TRBJ2-2 - TRBV25-1 - CASSSENTGELFF TGTGCCAGCAGTAGCGAGAACACCGGGGAGCTGTTTTTT
TRBJ1-1 - TRBV7-6 - CASSLGVGGMNTEAFF TGTGCCAGCAGCTTAGGGGTGGGGGGAATGAACACTGAAGCTTTCTTT
TRBJ2-1 few TRBV18 TRBD2 CASLFLAGGPYNEQFF TGTGCCAGCTTATTCTTAGCGGGAGGGCCCTACAATGAGCAGTTCTTC
TRBJ2-2 - TRBV6-5 TRBD2 CATPREVGELFF TGTGCCACCCCTCGGGAGGTGGGGGAGCTGTTTTTT
TRBJ1-2 - TRBV6-5 - CASRLTVVDGYTF TGTGCCAGCAGACTGACAGTAGTCGATGGCTACACCTTC
TRBJ2-1 - TRBV7-2 TRBD1 CASSSGQGARNEQFF TGTGCCAGCAGCTCCGGACAGGGGGCCCGCAATGAGCAGTTCTTC
TRBJ2-7 - TRBV5-1 TRBD1 CASSFGGAGGVEQYF TGCGCCAGCAGCTTCGGGGGAGCAGGGGGCGTCGAGCAGTACTTC
TRBJ1-4 - TRBV27 - CASSLAGGPTEKLFF TGTGCCAGCAGTCTGGCGGGGGGGCCTACGGAAAAACTGTTTTTT
TRBJ1-2 - TRBV28 - CASSLLRDYGYTF TGTGCCAGCAGTTTACTCCGAGACTATGGCTACACCTTC
TRBJ1-2 - TRBV14 - CASSQARGQGYTF TGTGCCAGCAGCCAAGCAAGAGGACAGGGCTACACCTTC
TRBJ2-5 - TRBV10-2 - CASNPQTNPLGAETQYF TGCGCCAGCAACCCTCAGACTAACCCACTGGGCGCGGAGACCCAGTACTTC
TRBJ2-5 - TRBV6-5 - CASNISPGTQYF TGTGCCAGCAATATTAGCCCCGGTACCCAGTACTTC
TRBJ1-1 - TRBV19 - CASIRPDSGAFF TGTGCCAGTATCCGTCCGGACAGTGGAGCTTTCTTT
TRBJ2-7 - TRBV10-3 - CAISESGGSYEQYF TGTGCCATCAGTGAGTCGGGCGGGTCCTACGAGCAGTACTTC
TRBJ1-2 - TRBV6-5 TRBD1 CAIIRTGTNNGYTF TGTGCCATCATCCGGACAGGAACAAATAATGGCTACACCTTC